The T cell receptor (beta chain) under discussion was sequenced for a study of early T cells in non-severe SARS-CoV-2 infection. This clonotype was seen repeatedly, ten times or more. Its matching antigen is unknown. TCRdb re-called the 5' RACE reads with MiXCR, one entry per CDR3 protein. The table has tens of thousands of distinct CDR3 sequences, 8.5% to 10% seen once. CDR1 and CDR2 from the germline V gene are SGDLS and YYNGEE. The length of the CDR3 is 16 residues. V was clipped by 4 bases and J by 3 bases, with 17 bases between them. Whole-study findings and limits: There was a bias toward anti-spike CD8 responses in VDJdb matching, which missed private and CD4 specificities.

The source is an adult who was a healthcare worker with PCR-confirmed SARS-CoV-2 infection or an uninfected control (not recorded which). The source was whole blood, collected at baseline. The chain combines TRBV9 with TRBJ2-1; TRBD1 or TRBD2 may be the D gene (5 bases each). CDR3 in amino acids: CASSKLSGRNYNEQFF. CDR3 DNA: TGTGCCAGCAGCAAACTGTCGGGGCGAAACTACAATGAGCAGTTCTTC.